These T cell receptor beta chains were read from a single sample in a study of T cell responses to AZD1222 COVID-19 vaccine. Some clones are missing from TCRdb's copy, which holds only in-frame ones; the method was immunoSEQ multiplex PCR. The top ten clones hold around 4.4% of a sample with 90,000 to 120,000 clones, 87% of them seen once. The specimen comprised peripheral blood, sampled on day 0 of AZD1222 vaccination. These receptor sequences come from an adult in good health. The CDR3 runs from the conserved cysteine through the conserved F or W. A D gene is named only where the DNA matches it firmly. The size field is filled for only some rows; it gives once, few, many or a size class.

V gene	J gene	clone size	D gene	CDR3 protein	CDR3 DNA
TRBV7-9	TRBJ1-1	.	.	CASSAVQGKGTEAFF	TGTGCCAGCAGCGCCGTCCAGGGTAAGGGCACTGAAGCTTTCTTT
TRBV18	TRBJ1-5	.	.	CASSPDTGNQPQHF	TGTGCCAGCTCACCAGACACCGGCAATCAGCCCCAGCATTTT
TRBV9	TRBJ2-1	.	.	CASSVAADEQFF	TGTGCCAGCAGCGTAGCTGCGGATGAGCAGTTCTTC
TRBV11-2	TRBJ1-6	.	.	CASSLEQGKSPLHF	TGTGCCAGCAGCTTAGAACAGGGAAAGTCACCCCTCCACTTT
TRBV3-1/TRBV3-2	TRBJ1-1	.	.	CASSLTVNTEAFF	TGTGCCAGCAGCTTGACAGTGAACACTGAAGCTTTCTTT
TRBV10-3	TRBJ1-5	.	.	CAIRDSGGNQPQHF	TGTGCCATCAGGGATTCCGGAGGCAATCAGCCCCAGCATTTT
TRBV7-3	TRBJ2-1	.	.	CASSSTLKNEQFF	TGTGCCAGCAGCTCGACTCTCAAGAATGAGCAGTTCTTC
TRBV5-8	TRBJ2-4	.	TRBD1	CASRRRGPQNIQYF	TGTGCCAGCAGACGCAGGGGGCCCCAAAACATTCAGTACTTC
TRBV9	TRBJ2-2	.	.	CASSQADTGELFF	TGTGCCAGCAGCCAAGCCGACACCGGGGAGCTGTTTTTT
TRBV7-8	TRBJ1-1	.	.	CASSLGEMNTEAFF	TGTGCCAGCAGCTTAGGGGAAATGAACACTGAAGCTTTCTTT
TRBV6-5	TRBJ2-7	.	TRBD1	CASSYSRDRSYEQYF	TGTGCCAGCAGTTACAGTAGGGACAGGAGTTACGAGCAGTACTTC
TRBV5-1	TRBJ2-2	once	.	CASRRSFTGELFF	TGCGCCAGCAGACGGTCGTTCACCGGGGAGCTGTTTTTT
TRBV2	TRBJ1-6	once	TRBD1	CASSVTGVGSPLHF	TGTGCCAGCAGCGTTACAGGGGTAGGATCACCCCTCCACTTT
TRBV7-2	TRBJ1-1	.	TRBD1	CASSLGDRGWTEAFF	TGTGCCAGCAGCTTAGGGGACAGGGGTTGGACTGAAGCTTTCTTT
TRBV20-1	TRBJ2-3	.	.	CSARTTDTQYF	TGCAGTGCTAGAACTACAGATACGCAGTATTTT
TRBV19	TRBJ1-2	.	.	CASSEAGLHGYTF	TGTGCCAGTAGTGAGGCCGGATTACATGGCTACACCTTC
TRBV7-2	TRBJ2-2	once	TRBD2	CASSLYALAGPGELFF	TGTGCCAGCAGCTTATATGCGCTAGCGGGCCCCGGGGAGCTGTTTTTT
TRBV7-2	TRBJ2-3	.	.	CASSRGHPTDTQYF	TGTGCCAGCAGCCGGGGACATCCCACAGATACGCAGTATTTT
TRBV19	TRBJ2-5	.	TRBD2	CASSWGRRGGSETQYF	TGTGCCAGTAGTTGGGGCCGGCGGGGGGGCAGCGAGACCCAGTACTTC
TRBV5-1	TRBJ1-2	.	.	CASNTGGNYGYTF	TGCGCCAGCAACACGGGAGGAAACTATGGCTACACCTTC
TRBV7-9	TRBJ2-7	.	TRBD2	CASSPVGLTTSGGPYEQYF	TGTGCCAGCAGCCCAGTAGGCCTTACGACTAGCGGGGGGCCCTACGAGCAGTACTTC
TRBV4-2	TRBJ2-1	.	.	CASSQDREREQFF	TGTGCCAGCAGCCAAGATAGGGAACGTGAGCAGTTCTTC
TRBV5-8	TRBJ2-1	.	.	CASSIRQENEQFF	TGTGCCAGCAGCATTCGACAGGAGAATGAGCAGTTCTTC
TRBV6-5	TRBJ1-1	.	.	CASSPRRRDTEAFF	TGTGCCAGCAGTCCACGACGCCGGGACACTGAAGCTTTCTTT
TRBV4-2	TRBJ2-2	.	.	CASSQAQDAGELFF	TGTGCCAGCAGCCAAGCGCAGGACGCCGGGGAGCTGTTTTTT
TRBV4-3	TRBJ1-1	.	.	CASSQGQNTEAFF	TGCGCCAGCAGCCAAGGACAGAACACTGAAGCTTTCTTT
TRBV3-1/TRBV3-2	TRBJ2-7	.	TRBD1	CASSPARGSSSYEQYF	TGTGCCAGCAGCCCGGCCAGGGGGTCGAGCTCCTACGAGCAGTACTTC
TRBV7-8	TRBJ1-2	.	.	CASSLDSGWGSYGYTF	TGTGCCAGCAGCTTAGATTCTGGTTGGGGCTCCTATGGCTACACCTTC
TRBV27	TRBJ2-4	.	.	CASSSRGPDIQYF	TGTGCCAGCAGTTCGAGAGGACCAGACATTCAGTACTTC
TRBV2	TRBJ2-3	.	TRBD2	CASSTGTSRTDTQYF	TGTGCCAGCAGTACTGGGACTAGTAGGACAGATACGCAGTATTTT
TRBV29-1	TRBJ1-4	.	TRBD1	CSVGTGGEKLFF	TGCAGCGTCGGGACAGGGGGTGAAAAACTGTTTTTT
TRBV7-9	TRBJ1-5	.	.	CASSLGTSNQPQHF	TGTGCCAGCAGCTTAGGGACGAGCAATCAGCCCCAGCATTTT
TRBV27	TRBJ2-7	medium-sized	TRBD2	CASSTSSGSLYEQYF	TGTGCCAGCAGTACCTCTAGCGGGAGCCTGTACGAGCAGTACTTC
TRBV6-6	TRBJ1-5	.	.	CASSSYEQPQHF	TGTGCCAGCAGCTCCTATGAACAGCCCCAGCATTTT
TRBV10-2	TRBJ2-3	.	TRBD2	CATDRGGDTQYF	TGCGCCACGGATCGGGGGGGCGATACGCAGTATTTT
TRBV3-1/TRBV3-2	TRBJ2-2	.	.	CASSQGPGRVGTGELFF	TGTGCCAGCAGCCAAGGTCCTGGCCGGGTAGGGACCGGGGAGCTGTTTTTT
TRBV20-1	TRBJ2-5	.	.	CSARKETQYF	TGCAGTGCTAGAAAAGAGACCCAGTACTTC
TRBV2	TRBJ1-1	.	.	CASRVKFMNTEAFF	TGTGCCAGCAGGGTCAAATTCATGAACACTGAAGCTTTCTTT
TRBV6-6	TRBJ1-5	few	TRBD1	CASRKARDRDQPQHF	TGTGCCAGTCGAAAGGCGCGGGACAGGGATCAGCCCCAGCATTTT
TRBV4-2	TRBJ2-1	.	TRBD1	CASSPTGTGNYNEQFF	TGTGCCAGCAGCCCGACCGGGACAGGGAATTACAATGAGCAGTTCTTC
TRBV10-2	TRBJ1-6	few	.	CASSDANNSPLHF	TGCGCCAGCAGTGATGCGAATAATTCACCCCTCCACTTT
TRBV2	TRBJ1-5	.	.	CASSEDNSPNQPQHF	TGTGCCAGCAGTGAAGATAACAGCCCGAATCAGCCCCAGCATTTT
TRBV5-6	TRBJ2-1	.	.	CASSQLLSLNNEQFF	TGTGCCAGCAGCCAGCTGTTGAGTCTCAACAATGAGCAGTTCTTC
TRBV4-3	TRBJ1-1	.	.	CASSQESRWTEAFF	TGCGCCAGCAGCCAAGAAAGCCGTTGGACTGAAGCTTTCTTT
TRBV5-5	TRBJ2-5	.	TRBD2	CASSSGLAGVETQYF	TGTGCCAGCAGCTCGGGACTAGCGGGGGTGGAGACCCAGTACTTC
TRBV19	TRBJ2-7	.	.	CASSISSAHYEQYF	TGTGCCAGTAGTATCTCCAGCGCTCACTACGAGCAGTACTTC
TRBV18	TRBJ1-1	.	.	CASSPSGSVGEAFF	TGTGCCAGCTCCCCCTCAGGGTCCGTGGGTGAAGCTTTCTTT
TRBV19	TRBJ1-1	.	.	CASAGEGFGYTEAFF	TGTGCCAGCGCTGGTGAGGGATTTGGTTATACTGAAGCTTTCTTT
TRBV30	TRBJ2-1	.	TRBD1	CAWRRTGTAYNEQFF	TGTGCCTGGAGGAGGACCGGGACAGCCTACAATGAGCAGTTCTTC
TRBV7-2	TRBJ2-1	.	.	CASSLKSSEQFF	TGTGCCAGCAGCCTTAAGAGTAGTGAGCAGTTCTTC
TRBV2	TRBJ2-2	once	.	CASRGTGELFF	TGTGCCAGCAGGGGCACCGGGGAGCTGTTTTTT
TRBV9	TRBJ1-1	.	TRBD1	CASSAPQQGAGMNTEAFF	TGTGCCAGCAGCGCTCCCCAACAGGGGGCGGGTATGAACACTGAAGCTTTCTTT